This T cell receptor beta chain was retrieved from a study of T cells in localized non-small cell lung cancer. Findings and caveats of the study: In adjacent lung, a median roughly 60 of the top 100 tumor clones were found. Uninvolved adjacent lung had the highest recorded T cell clonality, with tumor below it. Multi-region tumor sequencing was not done, so intratumor heterogeneity could not be excluded. Elevated circulating T cell density in blood was associated with longer overall survival.

Details on this clone: Its antigen is undetermined.

Germline V CDR1 and CDR2: SGHTA, FQGNSA. The CDR3 extends over 13 amino acids. Trimming left V 5 bases short and J 8 bases short, with 15 bases between. The assay was immunoSEQ multiplex PCR, and TCRdb's table has in-frame clones only and misses some. The sample shows 70,000 to 95,000 clones, roughly 90% of them seen only once. This chain links TRBV7-2 with TRBJ1-2, with no clear D. The sample in question was PBMCs, obtained before any cancer treatment. The source of this sequence is a woman aged 35-75 years with stage II squamous cell lung carcinoma. The chain's CDR3 is CASSPRWEGGYTF. CDR3 in DNA: TGTGCCAGCAGCCCCCGTTGGGAGGGCGGCTACACCTTC.